This TCR beta chain was recovered during a study of T-cell memory formation after mild COVID-19. Via MiXCR, TCRdb re-called the 5' RACE reads, giving one row per CDR3 protein. The table includes 90,000 to 120,000 distinct CDR3 sequences, approximately 15% detected once. Germline CDR1 and CDR2: MGHRA and YSYEKL. The CDR3 covers 14 residues. Trimming stripped 0 bases from V and 5 bases from J, with 7 bases between. This rearrangement joins TRBV4-1 to TRBJ1-4; D gene uncertain. The receptor was isolated from a man aged 18 to 29 who had mild COVID-19 (a few samples of this study predate the infection). Cell type and time point are not known. Material: PBMCs or a T cell subset sorted from them (not recorded which). In DNA form, the CDR3 reads TGCGCCAGCAGCCAAGAGACCGAGAATGAAAAACTGTTTTTT. It translates to CASSQETENEKLFF.